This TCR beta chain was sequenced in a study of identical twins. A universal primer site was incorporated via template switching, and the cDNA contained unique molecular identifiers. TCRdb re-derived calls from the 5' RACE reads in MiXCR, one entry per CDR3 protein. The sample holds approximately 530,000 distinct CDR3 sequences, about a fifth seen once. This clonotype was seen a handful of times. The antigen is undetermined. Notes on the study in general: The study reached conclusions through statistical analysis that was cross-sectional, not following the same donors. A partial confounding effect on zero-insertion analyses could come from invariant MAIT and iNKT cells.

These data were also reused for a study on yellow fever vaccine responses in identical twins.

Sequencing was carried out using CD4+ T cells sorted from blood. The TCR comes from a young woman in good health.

The CDR3 sequence: CASSYLSGESPLHF. The CDR3 DNA reads as TGTGCCAGCAGTTACCTTAGCGGGGAGTCCCCCCTCCACTTT. The chain links TRBV6-5 to TRBJ1-6; D call uncertain. The CDR3 totals 14 residues. Trimming pared 2 bases from V and 13 bases from J, leaving 15 bases between. Germline V CDR1 and CDR2: MNHEY, SVGAGI.